The rows below give T cell receptor beta chains drawn from one sample of a study of neurological immune-mediated disorders. TCRdb used MiXCR to reprocess the 5' RACE reads, holding one entry per CDR3 protein. The table lists tens of thousands of distinct CDR3 sequences, about 12% of them singletons. Specimen: PBMCs. The receptors originated from a female donor in good health. The CDR3 runs from the conserved cysteine through the conserved F or W. Fields, in order: D gene, clone size, V gene, J gene, CDR3 protein, CDR3 DNA. A D gene is named only where the DNA matches it firmly. A row's size may be missing; if present it is once, few, many or a size class.

>TRBD2|many|TRBV20-1|TRBJ2-5
CSANSGGSQETQYF
TGCAGTGCTAATAGCGGGGGGTCCCAAGAGACCCAGTACTTC
>TRBD1|many|TRBV20-1|TRBJ1-2
CSARDRETGGNYGYTF
TGCAGTGCTAGAGACCGCGAGACAGGGGGTAACTATGGCTACACCTTC
>NA|many|TRBV6-5|TRBJ1-5
CASSPRWGDNQPQHF
TGTGCCAGCAGCCCTCGATGGGGAGACAATCAGCCCCAGCATTTT
>NA|many|TRBV7-2|TRBJ2-5
CASSRDPYGQETQYF
TGTGCCAGCAGCCGCGACCCCTACGGGCAAGAGACCCAGTACTTC
>NA|many|TRBV2|TRBJ2-7
CASSEGGLGARGQYF
TGTGCCAGCAGTGAAGGAGGGTTGGGCGCGAGAGGGCAGTACTTC
>NA|few|TRBV5-1|TRBJ2-2
CASRPGPTNTGELFF
TGCGCCAGCAGACCGGGACCTACGAACACCGGGGAGCTGTTTTTT
>NA|many|TRBV6-5|TRBJ2-3
CASRAPGHNRLGTDTQYF
TGTGCCAGCAGGGCCCCGGGACACAACAGGTTGGGCACAGATACGCAGTATTTT
>TRBD1|many|TRBV27|TRBJ1-5
CASGRDRVQPQHF
TGTGCCAGCGGCCGGGACAGGGTTCAGCCCCAGCATTTT
>TRBD1|many|TRBV12-3/TRBV12-4|TRBJ2-3
CASSGGQGATQYF
TGTGCCAGCAGTGGGGGACAGGGGGCGACGCAGTATTTT
>NA|medium-sized|TRBV7-9|TRBJ2-3
CASSLGDWIRTDTQYF
TGTGCCAGCAGCTTGGGTGATTGGATTCGCACAGATACGCAGTATTTT
>TRBD2|NA|TRBV20-1|TRBJ2-2
CSARDIASGNGFTGELFF
TGCAGTGCTAGAGATATCGCTAGCGGGAATGGTTTCACCGGGGAGCTGTTTTTT